One sample yielded the 20 T cell receptor beta chains listed below, sequenced in a study of T cell responses to AZD1222 COVID-19 vaccine. TCRdb keeps only in-frame clones here, not all; method: immunoSEQ multiplex PCR. Of roughly 150,000 clones in the sample, over 85% were seen once. The material was peripheral blood, obtained on day 0 of AZD1222 vaccination. The receptors were sampled from an adult in good health.

V is TRBV6-5 and J is TRBJ2-7; 8 bases are shared with TRBD1. The J segment lost 7 bases and the V segment lost 7 bases, leaving 6 bases of the junction unmatched. Looked up from germline, CDR1 is MNHEY and CDR2 is SVGAGI. The CDR3 runs to 12 residues. The CDR3 sequence is CASNQGAREQYF. The CDR3 region has the DNA TGTGCCAGCAATCAGGGGGCCCGAGAGCAGTACTTC.

The V gene is TRBV4-2, the J gene TRBJ2-1, with 7 bases that match TRBD1. The CDR3 runs to 15 residues. The germline V gene has CDR1 LGHNA and CDR2 YNFKEQ. J was trimmed by 10 bases and V by 0 bases; bases with no gene match: 9. The CDR3 DNA follows: TGTGCCAGCAGCCAAGATAACGAGGGGGCGAGGGAGCAGTTCTTC. Amino acid sequence: CASSQDNEGAREQFF.

This sequence joins TRBV11-2 and TRBJ2-1; D remains ambiguous. The germline gives CDR1 SGHAT, CDR2 FQNNGV. The CDR3 spans 13 residues. Trimming shortened V by 4 bases and J by 6 bases, and 10 bases separated the two germline ends. CDR3 sequence reads: CASSSTGVNEQFF. CDR3 nucleotides: TGTGCCAGCAGCTCGACGGGTGTCAATGAGCAGTTCTTC.

The V call is TRBV13, the J call TRBJ2-2; 10 positions agree with TRBD2. J lost 2 bases, V lost 4 bases, and 4 bases had no gene match. CDR1 is PRHDT and CDR2 is FYEKMQ in the germline V gene (reference sequence). The CDR3 is 16 residues long. DNA for the CDR3: TGTGCCAGCAGCTCAGCTAGCGGGAGAAACACCGGGGAGCTGTTTTTT. As protein: CASSSASGRNTGELFF.

This rearrangement joins TRBV11-3 to TRBJ2-3; 8 positions match TRBD1. The V and J ends lost 5 bases and 5 bases, in that order; junction bases with no gene match: 6. The CDR3 has 14 residues. From germline, CDR1 is SGHNT and CDR2 YENEEA. This chain's CDR3 is CASSPGQGGDTQYF. The CDR3 DNA reads as TGTGCCAGCAGCCCCGGACAGGGAGGAGATACGCAGTATTTT. The full variable domain, its missing parts supplied by reference TRBV11-3 and TRBJ2-3, is EAGVVQSPRYKIIEKKQPVAFWCNPISGHNTLYWYLQNLGQGPELLIRYENEEAVDDSQLPKDRFSAERLKGVDSTLKIQPAELGDSAVYLCASSPGQGGDTQYFGPGTRLTVL.

The table lists this clone with a count of one. The chain employs TRBV7-3 and TRBJ2-2; the match to TRBD1 covers 10 bases. Trimming took 8 bases from V and 5 from J; bases not matched to a gene: 8. The CDR3 has 15 residues. Germline CDR1 SGHTA, CDR2 FQGTGA. The CDR3 region is CASGHDRGRTGELFF. CDR3 DNA: TGTGCCAGCGGACACGACAGGGGGCGGACCGGGGAGCTGTTTTTT.

CDR3: CAISEQGANYGYTF. DNA of the CDR3: TGTGCCATCAGTGAGCAGGGAGCTAACTATGGCTACACCTTC. The V and J genes are TRBV10-3 and TRBJ1-2; the D gene is possibly TRBD1 (5 bases). This CDR3 spans 14 amino acids. The V end was cut by 2 bases, the J end by 0 bases, with 7 bases between. Germline CDR1 ENHRY, CDR2 SYGVKD.

The chain couples TRBV27 to TRBJ1-2; TRBD1 aligns across 8 bases. Germline CDR1 reads MNHEY; CDR2 reads SMNVEV (reference sequence). This CDR3 is 14 amino acids long. Trimming cost V 4 bases and J 4 bases; bases outside gene matches: 5. The DNA of the CDR3 is TGTGCCAGCAGTTCAGGGGGCGCCGTCTATGGCTACACCTTC. It translates to CASSSGGAVYGYTF.

The chain has TRBV3-1 (or the pseudogene TRBV3-2) and TRBJ2-5, with no clear D. CDR1 LGHDT and CDR2 YNNKEL come from the germline V gene (reference sequence). This CDR3 has 13 residues. Trimming pared 5 bases from V and 2 bases from J, leaving 9 bases between. CDR3: CASSADGQETQYF. CDR3 bases: TGTGCCAGCAGCGCGGACGGACAAGAGACCCAGTACTTC.

This clone was recorded only once. The chain joins TRBV5-6 to TRBJ1-2; D is perhaps TRBD1 (6 bases). CDR3 length equals 12 residues. V was pared by 3 bases and J by 8 bases, with 11 bases between. Germline lookup yields CDR1 SGHDT and CDR2 YYEEEE. CDR3 bases: TGTGCCAGCAGCTCCACAGGGCTCGGCTACACCTTC. Its protein is CASSSTGLGYTF.

The chain combines TRBV5-8 with TRBJ1-5; D remains ambiguous. Germline V gene sequence: CDR1 SGHTS, CDR2 YDEGEE. CDR3 length: 16 residues. Trimming took 0 bases from V and 4 from J, leaving 14 bases between them. The CDR3 nucleotides read TGTGCCAGCAGCTTGGTAGGGAGGGTAACTAATCAGCCCCAGCATTTT. Translation gives CASSLVGRVTNQPQHF.

The chain employs TRBV5-8 and TRBJ1-1, with D possibly being TRBD1 (5 bases). This CDR3 region has 14 residues. CDR1 is SGHTS and CDR2 is YDEGEE in the germline V gene. Trimming removed 4 bases at V and 1 base at J, with 11 bases between. CDR3 in DNA: TGTGCCAGCAGCGCAAACGGGGGGAACACTGAAGCTTTCTTT. Residues: CASSANGGNTEAFF.

This chain connects TRBV27 to TRBJ1-2; the D gene is possibly TRBD1 (5 bases). Deletions cut 9 bases from V and 4 bases from J, with 12 bases between. This CDR3 region has 12 residues. Germline V lookup: CDR1 MNHEY, CDR2 SMNVEV (reference sequence). The CDR3 sequence: CASSPDTYGYTF. As DNA, the CDR3 is TGTGCCAGTTCCCCGGACACCTATGGCTACACCTTC.

The chain employs TRBV5-8 and TRBJ2-4; 8 bases map to TRBD2. The CDR3 totals 17 residues. After removal of 4 bases from V and 0 bases from J, the junction contained 9 bases not matched to a gene. Germline-derived CDR1 and CDR2 are SGHTS and YDEGEE. The CDR3 is CASSGRIAGIAKNIQYF. The DNA for the CDR3 is TGTGCCAGCAGCGGGCGAATAGCGGGGATAGCCAAAAACATTCAGTACTTC.

The CDR3 coding sequence is TGTGCCAGTAGTCTTGAGGGACAGAGCAATCAGCCCCAGCATTTT. As protein: CASSLEGQSNQPQHF. V and J are TRBV19 and TRBJ1-5, with 7 bases identical to TRBD1. CDR3 length: 15 residues. Germline V CDR1 and CDR2: LNHDA, SQIVND (reference sequence). V gave up 5 bases and J gave up 1 base; unmatched junction bases: 5.

V and J are TRBV4-1 and TRBJ2-3; TRBD2 aligns across 11 bases. The CDR3 spans 16 residues. V lost 4 bases to trimming and J lost 4 bases; unmatched junction nucleotides: 7. Germline values: CDR1 MGHRA, CDR2 YSYEKL. The CDR3 here is CASSLIAGGPSDTQYF. CDR3 in DNA: TGCGCCAGCAGCCTAATAGCGGGAGGGCCCTCAGATACGCAGTATTTT.

The chain is built from TRBV7-3 and TRBJ2-2; D uncertain. The V gene lost 5 bases and the J gene lost 1 base, with 11 bases spanning the gap. The length of the CDR3 is 15 residues. Per germline, CDR1 SGHTA and CDR2 FQGTGA. CDR3 DNA: TGTGCCAGCAGCCCGGCGCAAGGGAACACCGGGGAGCTGTTTTTT. It codes for CASSPAQGNTGELFF.

The chain couples TRBV20-1 to TRBJ1-6; TRBD1 is a possible D gene (5 bases). The V end was cut by 3 bases, the J end by 2 bases, with 17 bases between. CDR1 is DFQATT and CDR2 is SNEGSKA in the germline V gene (reference sequence). The CDR3 has 17 amino acids. CDR3 sequence: CSASSGQGGAYNSPLHF. In DNA form, the CDR3 reads TGCAGTGCTAGTAGTGGCCAGGGAGGCGCCTATAATTCACCCCTCCACTTT.

The V call is TRBV5-4, the J call TRBJ1-6, with D perhaps matching TRBD1 (5 bases). The CDR3 has 13 amino acids. V was cut by 3 bases and J by 13 bases, with 14 bases left in between. Germline V gives CDR1 SGHNT, CDR2 YYREEE (reference sequence). Here the CDR3 reads CASSSRQIPPLHF. The CDR3 DNA sequence: TGTGCCAGCAGCTCTAGACAGATTCCTCCCCTCCACTTT.

CDR3 sequence reads: CASILSGNTEAFF. The CDR3 coding sequence is TGTGCCAGCATCCTTAGTGGGAACACTGAAGCTTTCTTT. The gene calls are TRBV12-3 or TRBV12-4 and TRBJ1-1; no clear D gene. There are 13 residues in the CDR3. The V and J ends lost 7 bases and 1 base respectively, with 10 bases between them.